This TCR beta chain was found in a study of blood T cell repertoires in COVID-19. Study overall: In each case, the material was cDNA or gDNA derived from T cells, B-cell-depleted T cells, or PBMCs.

This clone was counted between two and nine times. Only in-frame clones appear in the TCRdb table, and some are missing; sequencing was by immunoSEQ multiplex PCR. This sample carries about 62,000 clones, more than 70% of them seen once, and the ten largest clones take around 6.6%. Germline CDR1 reads KGHSH; CDR2 reads LQKENI. V lost 0 bases and J lost 7, with 13 bases in between. This CDR3 has 15 amino acids. This rearrangement joins TRBV18 to TRBJ2-1; D may be TRBD1 (5 bases). The sequenced material came from peripheral blood. This clonotype was sampled from a human donor in a cohort sampled during active COVID-19. The CDR3 DNA reads TGTGCCAGCTCACCACCAGGGGTTGGTAGGAATGAGCAGTTCTTC. Protein: CASSPPGVGRNEQFF.